Reported below is one TCR beta chain. Its antigen specificity is not known. Nothing much larger sits one base from this clone, and base qualities are not available. The data belong to a study of shared clonotypes between healthy human individuals (dated by TCRdb to 2020 to 2021). About the study as a whole: The cohort included three men and a couple of women between 18 and 49 years of age. Per donor, three plates each were used for CD4 naive and CD4 memory, two for CD8 naive, and one for CD8 memory. The study deeply sequenced blood TCR repertoires of five healthy adults to estimate repertoire size and the extent of clonotype sharing between individuals. To increase sequencing depth and limit assay-specific biases, different laboratories used diverse techniques to prepare libraries and sequence TCR repertoires. Each donor's leukapheresis produced roughly between roughly 0.85 and 9 billion PBMCs.

Using the deep immunoSEQ assay, multiplex PCR amplified TCR CDR3 regions from genomic DNA. For each cell subset, the extracted genomic DNA was distributed evenly across all wells of several immunoSEQ 96-well plates, and each plate served as one replicate. Each replicate PCR for sorted subsets received about 0.2 ug genomic DNA, equal to some 32,000 T cell genomes. Purified libraries were measured with a Qubit 3.0 fluorometer, size-checked on a Bioanalyzer 2100, and measured again with the KAPA Library Quantification kit. Every immunoSEQ 96-well plate was sequenced on a separate single-read 150-cycle Illumina NextSeq 550 flow cell. In the paper's pipeline: Because only junctional sequences without quality scores were contained in the immunoSEQ output, filtering matching that applied to full-length reads could not be performed. To assign V/J genes and CDR3, sequences were annotated against IMGT germline references using PyIR, a Python wrapper for IgBLAST v1.9. Reads were filtered out if the reads had weak V/J assignments (E-value above 1e-6), no CDR3, stop codons, out-of-frame junctions, or ambiguous translated residues. V3J clonotypes were defined as sequences sharing an identical inferred V gene, J gene, and CDR3 amino acid sequence. The percentage overlap between two repertoires was calculated by dividing the number of shared unique clonotypes by the size of the smaller repertoire. Three approaches were used to assess repertoire richness: RTK rarefaction, the Chao1 estimator, and Recon v2.1 estimates of unobserved clonotypes. For all TCRbeta clonotypes obtained by the gDNA method from several donors, generation probabilities were computed with OLGA. TCRdb retrieved this table from immuneACCESS and kept in-frame rearrangements only. Not all clones are present; in checked studies, unresolved V genes account for under half, and no reason is known for the remainder. V, J and clone size were drawn from that table, and D and trimming were deduced from the DNA. In all, the sample holds millions of clones, and more than 85% of those were seen once. Approximately 1.7% of the sample is in the top ten clones.

Overall study outcomes, separate from this receptor: Incomplete sequencing was indicated by rarefaction of sorted-subset datasets, despite the large sequencing depth. Sharing across several donors was observed for approximately 5% of naive CD4, 3.5% of naive CD8, over 2% of memory CD4, and roughly 0.4% of memory CD8 clonotypes. Naive subsets generally had larger estimated clonotype richness than memory subsets did. Because the study included a small number of donors, the genetic and exposure-history diversity represented was limited. Only blood was sampled, and tissue TCR repertoires likely differ from those in blood. Higher generation probabilities were observed for clonotypes shared by all four sorted-subset donors than for non-shared clonotypes. Pairwise subsampling indicated that sequencing depth was expected to affect the degree of clonotype sharing among donors.

CD8 naive samples were CD45RO-negative cells positively selected for CCR7, giving a CD45RA+CCR7+ population that excluded TemRA cells. The donors were healthy, HIV-negative adults with no recently reported acute infections or vaccinations. Every donor was a Caucasian adult residing in Nashville, Tennessee, USA. Blood was obtained by leukapheresis, after which PBMCs were separated by Ficoll-Histopaque density gradient centrifugation and cryopreserved in liquid nitrogen vapor phase. Analytical flow cytometry was used to check the purity and quantity of every magnetically sorted T cell population. Genomic DNA was isolated from every sorted fraction and measured by UV absorbance on a Nanodrop 2000c. CDR1 and CDR2 are read off the germline V gene as KGHSH and LQKENI. Between the V and J ends, shortened by 4 bases and 0 bases respectively, the junction contains 13 bases. The CDR3 runs 16 residues from the cysteine to the phenylalanine. Here the CDR3 DNA is all that survives: 48 bases in frame from base 1.

Sequenced input: naive CD8+ T cells from PBMCs. Interpreted using the paper, the cell subset or site label stands for: CD45RA+CCR7+. The chain links TRBV18 with TRBJ1-3, and the D gene may be TRBD1, 5 bases matching. This clonotype was obtained from a man between 18 and 29 years old in good health. Some clones in this sample may be carry-over from other donors' samples. Read as DNA, the sequence is TGTGCCAGCTCACTTCAACGACAGTACTCTGGAAACACCATATATTTT. This gives the protein CASSLQRQYSGNTIYF.